The source of this TCR beta chain is a study of blood T cells in healthy people across ages. Study-level points and caveats: Not knowing donor CMV status may have confounded expanded clonotype changes.

PBMCs, at least 6 million per sample, were isolated. Each sample yielded at least 6 micrograms of PBMC total RNA. With regard to this clonotype: The antigen remains unidentified.

A second about 6 to 12 cycle PCR used barcoded and J-beta primers. Every individual sample yielded 2.5 million or more paired-end reads (each containing CDR3). One entry per CDR3 protein results from TCRdb running MiXCR on the 5' RACE reads. The sample shows around 1,600,000 distinct CDR3 sequences, about 45% of them seen only once. V lost 5 bases and J lost 5, with 22 bases in between. The CDR3 has 17 amino acids. The source material was blood. The chain links TRBV12-3 or TRBV12-4 to TRBJ2-1; possible D gene TRBD2, 6 bases. This TCR was sampled from a woman between 18 and 30 years old in good health. Written as DNA, the CDR3 is TGTGCCAGCAGTCAAGGGTGGGGTAGCGGAGCACACAATGAGCAGTTCTTC. The encoded protein is CASSQGWGSGAHNEQFF.